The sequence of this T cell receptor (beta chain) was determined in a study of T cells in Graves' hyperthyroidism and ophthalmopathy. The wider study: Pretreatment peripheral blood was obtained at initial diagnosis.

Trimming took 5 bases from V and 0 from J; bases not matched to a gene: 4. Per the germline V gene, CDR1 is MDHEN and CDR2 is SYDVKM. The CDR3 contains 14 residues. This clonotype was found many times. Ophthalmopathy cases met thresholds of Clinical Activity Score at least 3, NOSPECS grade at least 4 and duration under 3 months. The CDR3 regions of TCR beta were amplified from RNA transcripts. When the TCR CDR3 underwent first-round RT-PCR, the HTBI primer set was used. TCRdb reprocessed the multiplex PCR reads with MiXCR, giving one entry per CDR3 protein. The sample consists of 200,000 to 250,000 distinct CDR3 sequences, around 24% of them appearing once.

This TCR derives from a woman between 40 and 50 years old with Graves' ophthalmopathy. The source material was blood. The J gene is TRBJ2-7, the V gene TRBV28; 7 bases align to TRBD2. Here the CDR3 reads CASSLAESSYEQYF. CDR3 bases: TGTGCCAGCAGTCTAGCGGAGAGCTCCTACGAGCAGTACTTC.